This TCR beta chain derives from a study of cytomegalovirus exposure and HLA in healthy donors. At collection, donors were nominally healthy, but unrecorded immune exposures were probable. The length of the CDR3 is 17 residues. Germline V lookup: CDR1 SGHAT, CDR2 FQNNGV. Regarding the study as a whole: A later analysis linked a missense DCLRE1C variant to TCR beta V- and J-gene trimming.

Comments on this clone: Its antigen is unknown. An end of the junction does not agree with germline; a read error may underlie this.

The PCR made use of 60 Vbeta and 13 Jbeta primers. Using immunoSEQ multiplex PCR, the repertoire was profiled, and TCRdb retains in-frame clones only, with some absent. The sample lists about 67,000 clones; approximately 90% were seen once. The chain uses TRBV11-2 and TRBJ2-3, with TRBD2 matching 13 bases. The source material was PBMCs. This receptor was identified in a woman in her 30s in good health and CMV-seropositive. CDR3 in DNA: TGTGCCAGCAGACCTCCAAGGACTAGCGGGAGCGCAGATGCGCAGTATTTT. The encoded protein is CASRPPRTSGSADAQYF.